This T cell receptor (beta chain) came from a study of blood T cell repertoires in COVID-19. Looking at the study overall: From T cells, B-cell-depleted T cells, or PBMCs came the material, which was cDNA or gDNA.

The V gene's germline CDR1 is LGHNT and CDR2 FRNRAP. CDR3 length: 17 residues. Losses at the gene ends were 1 base for V and 0 bases for J; bases not matched to a gene: 6. This clone was counted a single time. Participants were placed into cohorts based on the clinical history they reported. Before being deemed recovered, Cohort 3 donors had two negative PCRs, clearance, or symptom resolution. Original processing methods: From reference gene primer amplification, estimates of nucleated cell counts were derived. Libraries were prepared by immunoSEQ multiplex PCR; TCRdb keeps only in-frame clonotypes and omits some of them. Clone size and the V and J calls come from that table; the DNA yielded D and trimming. The sample has about 370,000 clones; 85% to 90% are singletons.

Sequenced: PBMCs or T cells enriched from blood (not recorded which). This sequence joins TRBV12-5 and TRBJ2-7; 10 bases align to TRBD2. The sequence came from a woman aged 25-40 years who had recovered from COVID-19. The CDR3 loop reads CASGLALSGRVSYEQYF. DNA of the CDR3: TGTGCTAGTGGTTTGGCCCTAAGCGGGAGGGTCTCCTACGAGCAGTACTTC.